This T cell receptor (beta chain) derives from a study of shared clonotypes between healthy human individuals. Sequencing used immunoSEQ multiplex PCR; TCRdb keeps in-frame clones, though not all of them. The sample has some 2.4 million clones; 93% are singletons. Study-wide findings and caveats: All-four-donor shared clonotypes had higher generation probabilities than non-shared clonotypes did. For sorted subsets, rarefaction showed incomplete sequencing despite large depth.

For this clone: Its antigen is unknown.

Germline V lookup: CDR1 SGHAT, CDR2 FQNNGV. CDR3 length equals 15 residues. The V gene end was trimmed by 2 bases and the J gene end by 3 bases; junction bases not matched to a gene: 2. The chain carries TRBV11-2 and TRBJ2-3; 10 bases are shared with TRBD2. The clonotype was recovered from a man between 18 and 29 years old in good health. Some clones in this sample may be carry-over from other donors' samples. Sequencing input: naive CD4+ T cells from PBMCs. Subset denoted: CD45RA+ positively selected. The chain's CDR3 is CASSLLAGATDTQYF. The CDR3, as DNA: TGTGCCAGCAGCTTACTAGCGGGAGCGACAGATACGCAGTATTTT. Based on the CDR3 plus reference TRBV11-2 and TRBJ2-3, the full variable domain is EAGVAQSPRYKIIEKRQSVAFWCNPISGHATLYWYQQILGQGPKLLIQFQNNGVVDDSQLPKDRFSAERLKGVDSTLKIQPAKLEDSAVYLCASSLLAGATDTQYFGPGTRLTVL.